This T cell receptor (beta chain) was retrieved from a study of OX40 agonist ivuxolimab in advanced cancers. Study at large: Every 2 weeks, patients received ivuxolimab intravenously, dosed at 0.01 to 10 mg/kg. A mean age of roughly 60 years, range about 20 to 90, was recorded, and 80% to 90% were male.

Generated by immunoSEQ multiplex PCR, the TCRdb table keeps only in-frame clones and is missing some. The sample comprises 20,000 to 25,000 clones, over 65% of which are singletons, and approximately 58% rests with the top ten. Findings and caveats of the study: There was clonal expansion of CD4+ and CD8+ blood T cells by week 6 at 0.1 to 3.0 mg/kg.

Concerning this clone itself: As yet, its antigen is unknown.

The specimen comprised CD4+ or CD8+ T cells sorted from blood, sampled in a trial of the OX40 agonist ivuxolimab. The clonotype comes from an adult with an advanced solid tumor such as melanoma, head and neck, liver or kidney cancer.

CDR3 in amino acids: CASSLDPGGPPADTQYF. The CDR3 coding sequence is TGCGCCAGCAGCTTGGATCCGGGGGGACCTCCCGCTGATACGCAGTATTTT. The genes are TRBV5-1 and TRBJ2-3, with TRBD2 identical over 7 bases. The CDR3 contains 17 residues. J lost 6 bases, V lost 0 bases, and 13 bases had no gene match. Germline V gene sequence: CDR1 SGHRS, CDR2 YFSETQ. Together with reference TRBV5-1 and TRBJ2-3, the CDR3 gives the full variable domain: KAGVTQTPRYLIKTRGQQVTLSCSPISGHRSVSWYQQTPGQGLQFLFEYFSETQRNKGNFPGRFSGRQFSNSRSEMNVSTLELGDSALYLCASSLDPGGPPADTQYFGPGTRLTVL.